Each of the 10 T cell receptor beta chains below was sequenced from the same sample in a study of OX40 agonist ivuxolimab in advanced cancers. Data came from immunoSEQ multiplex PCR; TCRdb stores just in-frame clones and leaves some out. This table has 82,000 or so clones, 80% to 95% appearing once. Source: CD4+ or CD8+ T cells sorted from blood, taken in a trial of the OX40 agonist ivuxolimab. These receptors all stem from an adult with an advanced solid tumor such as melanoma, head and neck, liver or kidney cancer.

This CDR3 reads CASSQSSTPFSGNTIYF. CDR3 in DNA: TGTGCCAGCTCACAGTCTTCGACTCCCTTCTCTGGAAACACCATATATTTT. The V and J genes are TRBV18 and TRBJ1-3; D gene uncertain. CDR3 length: 17 amino acids. Germline assignment: CDR1 KGHSH and CDR2 LQKENI. Trimming removed 4 bases at V and 0 bases at J, with 16 bases between.

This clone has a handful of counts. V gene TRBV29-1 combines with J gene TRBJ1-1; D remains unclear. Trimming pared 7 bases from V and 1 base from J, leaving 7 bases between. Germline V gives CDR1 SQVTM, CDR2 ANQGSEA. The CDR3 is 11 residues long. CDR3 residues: CSGRQNTEAFF. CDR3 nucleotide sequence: TGCAGCGGTCGGCAGAACACTGAAGCTTTCTTT.

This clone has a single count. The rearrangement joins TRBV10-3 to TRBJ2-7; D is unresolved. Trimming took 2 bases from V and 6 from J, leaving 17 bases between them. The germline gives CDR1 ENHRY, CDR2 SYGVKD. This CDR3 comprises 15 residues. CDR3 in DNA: TGTGCCATCAGTGAGATGGGTCAGCCCTCTAGCGAGCAGTACTTC. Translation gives CAISEMGQPSSEQYF.

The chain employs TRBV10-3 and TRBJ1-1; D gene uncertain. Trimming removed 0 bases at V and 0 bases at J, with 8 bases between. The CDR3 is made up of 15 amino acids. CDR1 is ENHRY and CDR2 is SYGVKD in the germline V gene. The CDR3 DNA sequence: TGTGCCATCAGTGAGTCGCAAGGAATGAACACTGAAGCTTTCTTT. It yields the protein CAISESQGMNTEAFF.

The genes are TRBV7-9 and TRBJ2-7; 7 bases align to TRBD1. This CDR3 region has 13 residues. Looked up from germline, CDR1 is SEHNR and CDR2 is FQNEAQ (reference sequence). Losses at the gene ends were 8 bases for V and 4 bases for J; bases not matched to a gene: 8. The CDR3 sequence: CASEGDSRYEQYF. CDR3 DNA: TGTGCCAGCGAGGGGGACAGCCGATACGAGCAGTACTTC.

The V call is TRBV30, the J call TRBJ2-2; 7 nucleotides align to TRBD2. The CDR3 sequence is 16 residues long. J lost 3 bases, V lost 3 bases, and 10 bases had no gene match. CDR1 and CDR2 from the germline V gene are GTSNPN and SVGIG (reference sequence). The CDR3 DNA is TGTGCCTGGAGGACCTCTCCGGGGAGGGACACCGGGGAGCTGTTTTTT. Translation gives CAWRTSPGRDTGELFF.

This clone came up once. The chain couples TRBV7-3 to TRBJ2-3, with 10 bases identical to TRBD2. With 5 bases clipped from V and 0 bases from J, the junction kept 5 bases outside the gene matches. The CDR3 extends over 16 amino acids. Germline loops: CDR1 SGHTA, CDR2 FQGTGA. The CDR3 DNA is TGTGCCAGCAGCACGGGACTAGCGACTAGCACAGATACGCAGTATTTT. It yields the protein CASSTGLATSTDTQYF.

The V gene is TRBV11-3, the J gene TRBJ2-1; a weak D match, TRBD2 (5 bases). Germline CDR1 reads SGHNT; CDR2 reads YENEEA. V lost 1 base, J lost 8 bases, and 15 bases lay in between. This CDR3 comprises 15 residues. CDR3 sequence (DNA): TGTGCCAGCAGCTTAGCCAGCGGAGGCCCCCATGAGCAGTTCTTC. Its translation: CASSLASGGPHEQFF.

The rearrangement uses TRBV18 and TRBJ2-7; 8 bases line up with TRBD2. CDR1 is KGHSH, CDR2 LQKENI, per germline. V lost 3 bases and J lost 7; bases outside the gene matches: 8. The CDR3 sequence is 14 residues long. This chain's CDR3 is CASSPPASGSEQYF. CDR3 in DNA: TGTGCCAGCTCACCCCCCGCTAGCGGGTCTGAGCAGTACTTC.

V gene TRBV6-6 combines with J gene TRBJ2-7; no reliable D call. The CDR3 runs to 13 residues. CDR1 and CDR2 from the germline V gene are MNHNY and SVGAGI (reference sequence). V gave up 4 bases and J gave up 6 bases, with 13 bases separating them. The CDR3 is CASSSNVPGEQYF. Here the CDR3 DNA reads TGTGCCAGCAGTTCGAACGTCCCCGGCGAGCAGTACTTC.